This entry lists 28 T cell receptor beta chains sequenced from one sample in a study of blood T cell repertoires in COVID-19. TCRdb keeps only in-frame clones here, not all; method: immunoSEQ multiplex PCR. Altogether roughly 400,000 clones are present, around 87% being singletons, with the ten largest covering approximately 2.5%. The source material was peripheral blood. Every receptor here comes from a woman aged 55-75 years with COVID-19, enrolled during active disease.

The rearrangement uses TRBV6-1 and TRBJ1-5; D perhaps matches TRBD1 (5 bases). CDR1 and CDR2 (germline): MNHNS, SASEGT. The V and J ends lost 4 bases and 1 base respectively, with 11 bases between them. CDR3 length: 15 residues. The CDR3, as DNA: TGTGCCAGCAGTGGACAGAGTTTAAGCAATCAGCCCCAGCATTTT. Amino acid sequence: CASSGQSLSNQPQHF.

The V call is TRBV2, the J call TRBJ1-3; D gene unclear. With 10 bases removed from V and 8 bases from J, the gap between germline ends came to 15 bases. Germline CDR1 is SNHLY and CDR2 is FYNNEI. There are 12 residues in the CDR3. CDR3: CATADPGDTIYF. CDR3 nucleotide sequence: TGTGCCACCGCCGACCCCGGAGACACCATATATTTT.

V is TRBV28 and J is TRBJ1-3, with D tentatively TRBD1 (6 bases). The germline V gene encodes CDR1 MDHEN and CDR2 SYDVKM. The CDR3 has 15 amino acids. V was pared by 5 bases and J by 3 bases, with 14 bases between. CDR3 sequence (DNA): TGTGCCAGCAGTCCCGGGGGGGCGCTTGGAAACACCATATATTTT. Residues: CASSPGGALGNTIYF.

CDR3 sequence: CASILLRVGNTEAFF. The DNA for the CDR3 is TGTGCCAGCATCCTATTGAGGGTAGGGAACACTGAAGCTTTCTTT. The V gene is TRBV28, the J gene TRBJ1-1; the D is unclear. CDR3 length equals 15 residues. The germline V gene has CDR1 MDHEN and CDR2 SYDVKM. Between the trimmed V and J ends, which lost 7 bases and 1 base, there was a span of 16 bases.

The chain employs TRBV2 and TRBJ2-2; D gene ambiguous. Between the trimmed V and J ends, which lost 8 bases and 1 base, there was a span of 5 bases. Germline V gene lookup returns CDR1 SNHLY and CDR2 FYNNEI. The CDR3 is made up of 12 amino acids. CDR3 sequence: CASLWNTGELFF. For the CDR3, the DNA is TGTGCCAGCCTCTGGAACACCGGGGAGCTGTTTTTT. The variable domain in full, with the rest retrieved from reference TRBV2 and TRBJ2-2, is EPEVTQTPSHQVTQMGQEVILRCVPISNHLYFYWYRQILGQKVEFLVSFYNNEISEKSEIFDDQFSVERPDGSNFTLKIRSTKLEDSAMYFCASLWNTGELFFGEGSRLTVL.

The V call is TRBV7-2, the J call TRBJ1-6; D is possibly TRBD1 (6 bases). Germline values: CDR1 SGHTA, CDR2 FQGNSA. The length of the CDR3 is 15 residues. V lost 3 bases, J lost 1 base, and 7 bases lay in between. In DNA, the CDR3 is TGTGCCAGCAGCTTGGACAGATCCTATAATTCACCCCTCCACTTT. It is translated as CASSLDRSYNSPLHF.

The V call is TRBV27, the J call TRBJ1-1; the match to TRBD1 covers 8 bases. CDR1 and CDR2 (germline): MNHEY, SMNVEV (reference sequence). The CDR3 runs 16 residues. Trimming cost V 7 bases and J 2 bases; bases outside gene matches: 12. The CDR3 bases are TGTGCCAGCAAGGCCCAAATGACAGGGGTAAACACTGAAGCTTTCTTT. It translates to CASKAQMTGVNTEAFF.

The J gene is TRBJ2-2, the V gene TRBV6-2 or TRBV6-3; D may be TRBD1 (6 bases). V lost 2 bases to trimming and J lost 0 bases, with 7 bases between them. The CDR3 has 15 residues. The V gene's germline CDR1 is MNHEY and CDR2 SVGEGT. As DNA, the CDR3 is TGTGCCAGCAGTTACGCAGGGGCGAACACCGGGGAGCTGTTTTTT. Protein: CASSYAGANTGELFF.

The genes are TRBV19 and TRBJ1-2; 8 nucleotides agree with TRBD1. The germline gives CDR1 LNHDA, CDR2 SQIVND (reference sequence). The CDR3 runs to 15 residues. V gave up 6 bases and J gave up 4 bases; unmatched junction bases: 10. In nucleotides, the CDR3 is TGTGCCAGTAGAGAGGGAGGACAGGGAAGCTATGGCTACACCTTC. It translates to CASREGGQGSYGYTF.

The chain couples TRBV6-5 to TRBJ2-5; 7 bases are shared with TRBD1. The V segment lost 6 bases and the J segment 5 bases; nucleotides outside the gene matches: 9. CDR1 MNHEY and CDR2 SVGAGI come from the germline V gene. The CDR3 spans 14 residues. The CDR3 spells CASSLGGSKETQYF. The CDR3 nucleotides are TGTGCCAGCAGCCTAGGGGGCTCAAAGGAGACCCAGTACTTC.

The chain uses TRBV5-4 and TRBJ2-5, with D maybe TRBD2 (7 bases). Germline CDR1 SGHNT, CDR2 YYREEE (reference sequence). The CDR3 consists of 16 residues. Between the trimmed V and J ends, which lost 0 bases and 0 bases, there was a span of 12 bases. The CDR3 region has the DNA TGTGCCAGCAGCTTGGCCGGGGGGCCGTACCAAGAGACCCAGTACTTC. Its translation: CASSLAGGPYQETQYF.

The chain recombines TRBV2 with TRBJ1-5; D unresolved. The V end was cut by 8 bases, the J end by 0 bases, with 17 bases between. In germline, CDR1 is SNHLY, CDR2 FYNNEI. The CDR3 covers 16 residues. CDR3 region: CASGLAGRYSNQPQHF. The CDR3 DNA reads TGTGCCAGCGGTCTTGCGGGGAGATATAGCAATCAGCCCCAGCATTTT. The full variable domain, rest sourced from reference TRBV2 and TRBJ1-5, is EPEVTQTPSHQVTQMGQEVILRCVPISNHLYFYWYRQILGQKVEFLVSFYNNEISEKSEIFDDQFSVERPDGSNFTLKIRSTKLEDSAMYFCASGLAGRYSNQPQHFGDGTRLSIL.

The chain is built from TRBV7-9 and TRBJ2-7; tentative D call: TRBD1 (5 bases). V dropped 1 base and J dropped 1 base, with 17 bases sitting between them. The germline CDR1 and CDR2 sequences are SEHNR and FQNEAQ (reference sequence). There are 17 residues in the CDR3. The CDR3 DNA is TGTGCCAGCAGCTTAGTCTCTGGCAGGGCGCCATCCTACGAGCAGTACTTC. It encodes CASSLVSGRAPSYEQYF.

This chain joins TRBV7-2 and TRBJ1-2; possible D gene TRBD1, 5 bases. V shed 0 bases and J shed 5 bases, with 10 bases lying between them. Germline V lookup: CDR1 SGHTA, CDR2 FQGNSA. This CDR3 region has 14 residues. This chain's CDR3 is CASSLAGDLYGYTF. The CDR3 nucleotides read TGTGCCAGCAGCTTAGCGGGGGACTTATATGGCTACACCTTC.

V is TRBV5-6 and J is TRBJ1-3; D is uncertain. Germline CDR1 and CDR2: SGHDT and YYEEEE. The CDR3 spans 15 residues. Deletions cut 0 bases from V and 0 bases from J, with 7 bases between. CDR3 coding DNA: TGTGCCAGCAGCTTGGACAGCCCCTCTGGAAACACCATATATTTT. Amino acids: CASSLDSPSGNTIYF.

V is TRBV4-2 and J is TRBJ2-5; 9 nucleotides match TRBD2. Germline CDR1 LGHNA, CDR2 YNFKEQ. This CDR3 is 15 amino acids long. J was trimmed by 4 bases and V by 2 bases; bases with no gene match: 5. The CDR3 spells CASSQTPRGGETQYF. DNA for the CDR3: TGTGCCAGCAGCCAAACGCCGCGGGGGGGAGAGACCCAGTACTTC.

This clone appeared a few times. The gene calls are TRBV5-1 and TRBJ1-1; perhaps TRBD1 as D (5 bases). The CDR3 contains 13 residues. The V end was cut by 0 bases, the J end by 5 bases, with 8 bases between. Germline CDR1 is SGHRS and CDR2 is YFSETQ. CDR3 in DNA: TGCGCCAGCAGCTTGGGCAGGGTTACTGAAGCTTTCTTT. Amino acids: CASSLGRVTEAFF.

This clone appeared a few times. The chain carries TRBV14 and TRBJ2-1, with 8 bases aligning to TRBD2. Germline V gene lookup returns CDR1 SGHDN and CDR2 FVKESK. The CDR3 consists of 13 residues. V was clipped by 4 bases and J by 10 bases; unmatched bases: 6. Written as DNA, the CDR3 is TGTGCCAGCAGCCCTCCGGGACTAGTGGAGCAGTTCTTC. It encodes CASSPPGLVEQFF.

The rearrangement links TRBV2 to TRBJ2-3, with 9 bases that match TRBD2. Germline V gene data show CDR1 as SNHLY and CDR2 as FYNNEI. After removal of 6 bases from V and 1 base from J, the junction contained 5 bases not matched to a gene. This CDR3 region has 15 residues. CDR3 residues: CASSALAGGTDTQYF. The DNA for the CDR3 is TGTGCCAGCAGCGCTTTAGCGGGGGGCACAGATACGCAGTATTTT.

This clone came up a few times. This chain joins TRBV5-1 and TRBJ2-5, with a tentative D call TRBD1 (6 bases). The V end was cut by 0 bases, the J end by 1 base, with 13 bases between. This CDR3 contains 16 residues. Germline CDR1 and CDR2: SGHRS and YFSETQ. In DNA, the CDR3 is TGCGCCAGCAGCTTGGGATTCACAGGGCCCCAAGAGACCCAGTACTTC. Encoded protein: CASSLGFTGPQETQYF.

This sequence joins TRBV9 and TRBJ1-6, with D perhaps TRBD1 (6 bases). This CDR3 comprises 13 residues. V was clipped by 4 bases and J by 8 bases, with 10 bases between them. The germline V gene encodes CDR1 SGDLS and CDR2 YYNGEE. The CDR3 nucleotides read TGTGCCAGCAGCACCTACAGGGATTCACCCCTCCACTTT. Encoded protein: CASSTYRDSPLHF.

This chain connects TRBV18 to TRBJ2-7; D is uncertain. The germline gives CDR1 KGHSH, CDR2 LQKENI. Trimming stripped 2 bases from V and 0 bases from J, with 5 bases between. The CDR3 has 13 amino acids. The CDR3 reads CASSPASSYEQYF. For the CDR3, the DNA is TGTGCCAGCTCACCAGCGAGCTCCTACGAGCAGTACTTC.

V is TRBV7-2 and J is TRBJ2-7; the match to TRBD2 covers 7 bases. CDR3 size: 13 residues. Trimming removed 7 bases from V and 3 bases from J; junction bases left unmatched: 6. Germline V gene lookup returns CDR1 SGHTA and CDR2 FQGNSA. The CDR3 coding sequence is TGTGCCAGCACCCGGGACTACCGCTACGAGCAGTACTTC. It yields the protein CASTRDYRYEQYF. Using reference TRBV7-2 and TRBJ2-7 for the parts outside the CDR3, the full variable domain is GAGVSQSPSNKVTEKGKDVELRCDPISGHTALYWYRQSLGQGLEFLIYFQGNSAPDKSGLPSDRFSAERTGGSVSTLTIQRTQQEDSAVYLCASTRDYRYEQYFGPGTRLTVT.

V usage is TRBV19 and J usage is TRBJ1-2; 7 bases map to TRBD1. V shed 3 bases, J shed 2 bases, and the junction held 9 bases outside the gene matches. The CDR3 consists of 16 residues. Germline-derived CDR1 and CDR2 are LNHDA and SQIVND (reference sequence). The CDR3: CASSMFTGQANYGYTF. The CDR3, as DNA: TGTGCCAGTAGTATGTTTACCGGACAGGCAAACTATGGCTACACCTTC.

The genes are TRBV6-5 and TRBJ2-1; D might be TRBD2 (5 bases). The CDR3 has 15 amino acids. Germline V lookup: CDR1 MNHEY, CDR2 SVGAGI. V lost 7 bases and J 6 bases, leaving 19 bases between the germline ends. Here the CDR3 DNA reads TGTGCCAGCATCCCCCCGGGGTCCCAGCGCAATGAGCAGTTCTTC. As protein: CASIPPGSQRNEQFF.

The chain couples TRBV6-1 to TRBJ1-3; no firm D call. The CDR3 runs 15 residues. Germline V gene data show CDR1 as MNHNS and CDR2 as SASEGT. Trimming removed 3 bases from V and 0 bases from J, with 9 bases in between. The CDR3 here is CASSDRSVSGNTIYF. The CDR3 DNA reads TGTGCCAGCAGTGACAGGTCCGTCTCTGGAAACACCATATATTTT.

The gene calls are TRBV7-3 and TRBJ2-5, with 12 bases aligning to TRBD2. The ends lost 2 bases at V and 5 bases at J; junction bases unmatched: 3. CDR1 is SGHTA and CDR2 is FQGTGA in the germline V gene. CDR3 length: 15 residues. The CDR3 bases are TGTGCCAGCAGCTTATCCGGGACTAGCGGGGAGACCCAGTACTTC. This codes for CASSLSGTSGETQYF. The complete variable domain, with remaining parts taken from reference TRBV7-3 and TRBJ2-5, reads GAGVSQTPSNKVTEKGKYVELRCDPISGHTALYWYRQSLGQGPEFLIYFQGTGAADDSGLPNDRFFAVRPEGSVSTLKIQRTERGDSAVYLCASSLSGTSGETQYFGPGTRLLVL.

The genes are TRBV7-6 and TRBJ1-4, with D maybe TRBD1 (6 bases). Germline loops: CDR1 SGHVS, CDR2 FNYEAQ. This CDR3 is built from 14 residues. Between the trimmed V and J ends, which lost 2 bases and 7 bases, there was a span of 11 bases. The CDR3 DNA reads as TGTGCCAGCAGCTTAATGCAGGGGCCTGAAAAACTGTTTTTT. This gives the protein CASSLMQGPEKLFF.